This T cell receptor beta chain derives from a study of OX40 agonist ivuxolimab in advanced cancers. There are a few counts of this clone. In germline, CDR1 is MNHEY, CDR2 SMNVEV (reference sequence). The V end was cut by 5 bases, the J end by 1 base, with 14 bases between. This CDR3 spans 15 amino acids. The assay was immunoSEQ multiplex PCR, and TCRdb's table has in-frame clones only and misses some. The sample includes about 53,000 clones, about 81% of them seen just once. The receptor was derived from an adult with an advanced solid tumor such as melanoma, head and neck, liver or kidney cancer. The gene calls are TRBV27 and TRBJ1-1; no firm D call. This sample comprised CD4+ or CD8+ T cells sorted from blood, obtained in a trial of the OX40 agonist ivuxolimab. The CDR3 loop is CASSPRRAPNTEAFF. In DNA form, the CDR3 reads TGTGCCAGCAGTCCCCGTAGGGCCCCGAACACTGAAGCTTTCTTT.